The clone carrying this T cell receptor (beta chain) appeared once. V shed 5 bases and J shed 16 bases, with 15 bases lying between them. CDR3 length: 11 residues. CDR1 is SGHTA, CDR2 FQGNSA, per germline. After extraction with the RNeasy kit, about 0.5 to 1 ug of the RNA was reverse transcribed using random hexamers. Via MiXCR, TCRdb re-called the immunoSEQ multiplex PCR reads, giving one row per CDR3 protein. This sample carries approximately 100,000 distinct CDR3 sequences, about 93% of them seen once, and the ten largest clones take over 0.12%. The record originates from a study of CD8 T cells in Susac syndrome.

The chain joins TRBV7-2 to TRBJ2-1; D perhaps matches TRBD2 (5 bases). The sequenced material came from CD4+ T cells from PBMCs. The source is a human donor in good health. The CDR3 region has the DNA TGTGCCAGCAGCAGCGGAACCTGGGTATTCTTC. It yields the protein CASSSGTWVFF.